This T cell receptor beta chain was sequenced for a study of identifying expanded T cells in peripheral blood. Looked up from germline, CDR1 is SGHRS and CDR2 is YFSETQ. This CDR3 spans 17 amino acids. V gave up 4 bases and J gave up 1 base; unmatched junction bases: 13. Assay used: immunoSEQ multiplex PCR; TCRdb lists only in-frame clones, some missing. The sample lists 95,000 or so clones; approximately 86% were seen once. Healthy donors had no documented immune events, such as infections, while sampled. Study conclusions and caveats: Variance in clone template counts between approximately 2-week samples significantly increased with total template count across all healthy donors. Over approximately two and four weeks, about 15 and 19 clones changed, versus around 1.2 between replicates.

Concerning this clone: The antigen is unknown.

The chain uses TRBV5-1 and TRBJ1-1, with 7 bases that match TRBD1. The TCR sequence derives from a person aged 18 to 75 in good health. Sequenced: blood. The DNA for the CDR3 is TGCGCCAGCAGCCTGGAGTTGGGACAGCTGGGGAACACTGAAGCTTTCTTT. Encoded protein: CASSLELGQLGNTEAFF.